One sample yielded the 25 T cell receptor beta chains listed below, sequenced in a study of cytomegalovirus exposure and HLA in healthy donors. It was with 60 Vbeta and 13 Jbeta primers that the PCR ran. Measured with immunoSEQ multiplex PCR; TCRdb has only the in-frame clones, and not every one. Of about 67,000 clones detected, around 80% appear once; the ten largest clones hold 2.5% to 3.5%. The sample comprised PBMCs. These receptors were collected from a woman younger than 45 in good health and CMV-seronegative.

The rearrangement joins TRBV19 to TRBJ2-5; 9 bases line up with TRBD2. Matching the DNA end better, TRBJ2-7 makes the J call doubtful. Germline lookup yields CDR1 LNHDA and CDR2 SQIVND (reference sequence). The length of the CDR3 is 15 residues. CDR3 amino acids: CASSIASGGLYEQYF. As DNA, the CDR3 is TGTGCCAGTAGTATCGCCAGCGGGGGGCTTTACGAGCAGTACTTC.

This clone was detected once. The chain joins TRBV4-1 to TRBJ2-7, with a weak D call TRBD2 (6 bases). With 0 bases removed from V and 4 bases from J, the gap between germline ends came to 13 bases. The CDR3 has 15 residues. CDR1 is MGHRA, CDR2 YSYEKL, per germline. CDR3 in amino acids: CASSQDRGWKYEQYF. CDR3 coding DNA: TGCGCCAGCAGCCAAGATCGGGGGTGGAAGTACGAGCAGTACTTC.

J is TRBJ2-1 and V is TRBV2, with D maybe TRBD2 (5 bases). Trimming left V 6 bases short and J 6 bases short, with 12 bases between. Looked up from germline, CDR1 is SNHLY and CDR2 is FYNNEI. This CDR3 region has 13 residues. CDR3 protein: CASSSPAGNEQFF. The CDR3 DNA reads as TGTGCCAGCAGCTCGCCCGCGGGCAATGAGCAGTTCTTC. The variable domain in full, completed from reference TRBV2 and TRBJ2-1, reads EPEVTQTPSHQVTQMGQEVILRCVPISNHLYFYWYRQILGQKVEFLVSFYNNEISEKSEIFDDQFSVERPDGSNFTLKIRSTKLEDSAMYFCASSSPAGNEQFFGPGTRLTVL.

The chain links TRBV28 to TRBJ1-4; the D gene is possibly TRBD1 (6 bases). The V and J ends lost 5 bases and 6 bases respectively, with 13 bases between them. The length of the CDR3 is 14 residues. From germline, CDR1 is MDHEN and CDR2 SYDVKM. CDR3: CASSRGGMDEKLFF. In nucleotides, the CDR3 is TGTGCCAGCAGTAGGGGGGGGATGGATGAAAAACTGTTTTTT. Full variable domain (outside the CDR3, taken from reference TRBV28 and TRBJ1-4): DVKVTQSSRYLVKRTGEKVFLECVQDMDHENMFWYRQDPGLGLRLIYFSYDVKMKEKGDIPEGYSVSREKKERFSLILESASTNQTSMYLCASSRGGMDEKLFFGSGTQLSVL.

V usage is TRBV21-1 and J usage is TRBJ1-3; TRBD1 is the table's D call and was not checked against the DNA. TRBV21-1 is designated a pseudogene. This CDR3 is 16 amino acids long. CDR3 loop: CASSKAGASSGNTIYF. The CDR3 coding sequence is TGTGCCAGCAGCAAAGCTGGGGCTAGCTCTGGAAACACCATATATTTT.

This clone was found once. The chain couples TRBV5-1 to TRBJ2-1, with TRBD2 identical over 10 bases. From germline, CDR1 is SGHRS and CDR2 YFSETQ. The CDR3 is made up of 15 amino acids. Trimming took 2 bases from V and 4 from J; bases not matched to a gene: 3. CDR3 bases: TGCGCCAGCAGCTTTCTAGCGGGGGAGTACAATGAGCAGTTCTTC. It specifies CASSFLAGEYNEQFF.

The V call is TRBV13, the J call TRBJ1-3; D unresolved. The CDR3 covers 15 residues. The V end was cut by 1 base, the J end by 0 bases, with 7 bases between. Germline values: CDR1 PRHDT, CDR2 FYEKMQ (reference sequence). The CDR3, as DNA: TGTGCCAGCAGCTTAGCAGCGAGCTCTGGAAACACCATATATTTT. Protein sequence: CASSLAASSGNTIYF.

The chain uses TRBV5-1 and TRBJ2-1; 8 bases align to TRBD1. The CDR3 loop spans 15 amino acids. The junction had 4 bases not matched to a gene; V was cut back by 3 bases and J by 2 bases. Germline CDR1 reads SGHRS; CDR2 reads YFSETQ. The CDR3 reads CASSWDRQTYNEQFF. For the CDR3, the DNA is TGCGCCAGCAGCTGGGACAGGCAAACCTACAATGAGCAGTTCTTC. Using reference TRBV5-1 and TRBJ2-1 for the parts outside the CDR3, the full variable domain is KAGVTQTPRYLIKTRGQQVTLSCSPISGHRSVSWYQQTPGQGLQFLFEYFSETQRNKGNFPGRFSGRQFSNSRSEMNVSTLELGDSALYLCASSWDRQTYNEQFFGPGTRLTVL.

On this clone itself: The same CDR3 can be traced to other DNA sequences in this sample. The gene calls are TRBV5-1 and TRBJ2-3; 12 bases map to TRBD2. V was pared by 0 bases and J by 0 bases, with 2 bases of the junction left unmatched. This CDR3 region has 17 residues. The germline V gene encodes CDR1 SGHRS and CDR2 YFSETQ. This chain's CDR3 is CASSLGLAGGSTDTQYF. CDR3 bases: TGCGCCAGCAGCTTGGGGCTAGCGGGGGGGAGCACAGATACGCAGTATTTT.

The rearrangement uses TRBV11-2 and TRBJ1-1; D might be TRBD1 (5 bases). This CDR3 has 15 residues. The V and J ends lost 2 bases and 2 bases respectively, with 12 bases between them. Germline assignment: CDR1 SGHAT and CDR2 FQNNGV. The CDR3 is CASSLQGGPNTEAFF. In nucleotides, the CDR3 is TGTGCCAGCAGCTTACAGGGTGGCCCTAACACTGAAGCTTTCTTT.

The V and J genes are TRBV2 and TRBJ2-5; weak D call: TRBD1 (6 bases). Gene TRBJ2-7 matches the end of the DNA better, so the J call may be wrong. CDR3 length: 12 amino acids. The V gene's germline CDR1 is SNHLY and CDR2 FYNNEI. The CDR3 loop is CASRTTGNEQYF. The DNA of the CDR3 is TGTGCCAGCCGTACCACAGGGAACGAGCAGTACTTC.

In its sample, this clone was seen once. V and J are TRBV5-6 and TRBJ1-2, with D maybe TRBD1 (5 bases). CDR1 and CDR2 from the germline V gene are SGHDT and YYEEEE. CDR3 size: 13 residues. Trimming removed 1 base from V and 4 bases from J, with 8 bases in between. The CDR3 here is CASSLIRGYGYTF. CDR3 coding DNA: TGTGCCAGCAGCTTGATAAGGGGCTATGGCTACACCTTC.

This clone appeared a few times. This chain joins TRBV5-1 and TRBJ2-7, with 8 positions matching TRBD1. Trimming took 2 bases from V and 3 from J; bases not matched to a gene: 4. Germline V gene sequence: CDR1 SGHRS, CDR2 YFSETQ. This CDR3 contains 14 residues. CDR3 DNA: TGCGCCAGCAGCTTTAGGGACAGGATCTACGAGCAGTACTTC. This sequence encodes CASSFRDRIYEQYF.

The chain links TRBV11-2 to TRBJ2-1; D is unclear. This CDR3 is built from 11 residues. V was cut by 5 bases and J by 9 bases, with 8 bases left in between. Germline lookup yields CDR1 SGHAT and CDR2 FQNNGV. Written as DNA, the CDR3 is TGTGCCAGCAGCCAGGTCGGTGAGCAGTTCTTC. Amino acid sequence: CASSQVGEQFF.

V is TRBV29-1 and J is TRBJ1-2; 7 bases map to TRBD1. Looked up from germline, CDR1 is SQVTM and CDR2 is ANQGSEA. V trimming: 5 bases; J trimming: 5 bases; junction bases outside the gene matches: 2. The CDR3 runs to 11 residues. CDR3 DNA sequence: TGCAGCGTTACAGGGGTATATGGCTACACCTTC. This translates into CSVTGVYGYTF. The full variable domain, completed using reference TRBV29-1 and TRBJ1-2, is SAVISQKPSRDICQRGTSLTIQCQVDSQVTMMFWYRQQPGQSLTLIATANQGSEATYESGFVIDKFPISRPNLTFSTLTVSNMSPEDSSIYLCSVTGVYGYTFGSGTRLTVV.

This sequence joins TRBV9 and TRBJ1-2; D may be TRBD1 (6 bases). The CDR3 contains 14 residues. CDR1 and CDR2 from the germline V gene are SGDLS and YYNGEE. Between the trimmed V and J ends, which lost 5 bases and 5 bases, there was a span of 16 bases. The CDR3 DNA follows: TGTGCCAGCAGTGGGGGCAGGCTCCTTTATGGCTACACCTTC. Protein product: CASSGGRLLYGYTF.

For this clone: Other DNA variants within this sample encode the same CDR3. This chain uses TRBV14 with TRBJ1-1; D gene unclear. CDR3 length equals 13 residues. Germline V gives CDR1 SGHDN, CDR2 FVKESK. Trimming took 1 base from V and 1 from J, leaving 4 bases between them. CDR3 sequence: CASSQGPNTEAFF. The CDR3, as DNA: TGTGCCAGCAGCCAAGGGCCGAACACTGAAGCTTTCTTT.

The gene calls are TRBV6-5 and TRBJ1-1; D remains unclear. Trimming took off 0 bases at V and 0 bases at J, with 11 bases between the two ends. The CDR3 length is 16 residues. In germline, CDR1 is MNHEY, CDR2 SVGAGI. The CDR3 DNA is TGTGCCAGCAGTTACTCACAGATACTGATGAACACTGAAGCTTTCTTT. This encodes CASSYSQILMNTEAFF.

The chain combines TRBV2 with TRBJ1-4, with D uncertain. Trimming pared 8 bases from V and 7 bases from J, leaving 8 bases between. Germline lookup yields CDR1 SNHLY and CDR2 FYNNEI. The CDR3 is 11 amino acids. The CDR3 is CASGRIEKLFF. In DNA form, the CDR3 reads TGTGCCAGCGGCAGGATTGAAAAACTGTTTTTT.

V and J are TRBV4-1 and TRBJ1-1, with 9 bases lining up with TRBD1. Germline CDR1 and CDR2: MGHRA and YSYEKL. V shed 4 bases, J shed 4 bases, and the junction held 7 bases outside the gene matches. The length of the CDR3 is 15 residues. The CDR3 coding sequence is TGCGCCAGCAGCCTACATCCGACAGGGGGCACTGAAGCTTTCTTT. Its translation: CASSLHPTGGTEAFF.

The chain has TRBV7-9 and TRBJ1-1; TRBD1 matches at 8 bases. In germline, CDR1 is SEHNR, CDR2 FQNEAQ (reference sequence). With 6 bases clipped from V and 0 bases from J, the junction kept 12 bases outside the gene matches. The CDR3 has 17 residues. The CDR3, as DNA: TGTGCCAGCAGGGGTGACAGGGGTTTCAGAATGAACACTGAAGCTTTCTTT. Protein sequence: CASRGDRGFRMNTEAFF.

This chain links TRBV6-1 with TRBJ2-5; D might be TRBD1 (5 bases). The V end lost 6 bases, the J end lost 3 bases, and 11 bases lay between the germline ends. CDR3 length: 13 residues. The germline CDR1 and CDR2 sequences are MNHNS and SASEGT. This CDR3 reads CASRPRQKETQYF. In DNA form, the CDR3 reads TGTGCCAGCAGACCCAGACAGAAAGAGACCCAGTACTTC.

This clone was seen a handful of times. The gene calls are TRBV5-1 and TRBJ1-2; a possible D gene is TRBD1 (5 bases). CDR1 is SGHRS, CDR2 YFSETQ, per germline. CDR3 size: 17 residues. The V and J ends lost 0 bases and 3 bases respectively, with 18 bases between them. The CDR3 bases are TGCGCCAGCAGCTTGGTAAAGACAGTCGGTGCTTACTATGGCTACACCTTC. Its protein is CASSLVKTVGAYYGYTF.

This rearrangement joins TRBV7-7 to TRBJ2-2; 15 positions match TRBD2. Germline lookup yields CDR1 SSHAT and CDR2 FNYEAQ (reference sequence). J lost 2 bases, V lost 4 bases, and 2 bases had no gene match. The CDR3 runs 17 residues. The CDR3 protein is CASSWTSGGVNTGELFF. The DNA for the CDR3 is TGTGCCAGCAGCTGGACTAGCGGGGGGGTTAACACCGGGGAGCTGTTTTTT.

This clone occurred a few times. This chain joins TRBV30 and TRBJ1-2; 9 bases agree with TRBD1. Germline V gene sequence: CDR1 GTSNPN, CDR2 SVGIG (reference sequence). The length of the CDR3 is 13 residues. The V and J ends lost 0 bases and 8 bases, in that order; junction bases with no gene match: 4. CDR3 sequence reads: CAWSVQGAGGYTF. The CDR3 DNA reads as TGTGCCTGGAGTGTACAGGGGGCGGGGGGCTACACCTTC.